The sequence of this T cell receptor (beta chain) was determined in a study of blood T cells in healthy people across ages. Study-wide results and limits: Reliance upon unsorted PBMCs precluded definitive naive versus antigen-experienced comparison.

The second PCR ran roughly 6 to 11 cycles with a sample-barcoded 5' primer and J-beta primers. TCRdb redid the calling of the 5' RACE reads with MiXCR, one entry per CDR3 protein. The table shows 650,000 to 1,000,000 distinct CDR3 sequences, with approximately 35% occurring only once. Isolation per sample recovered at least 6.5 million PBMCs. Comment on this clonotype: What it binds is unknown.

The origin of this receptor is a man between 18 and 35 years old in good health. Input material: blood.

The CDR3 DNA reads as TGTGCCAGCAGCCAAGCAGTCAATTCACCCCTCCACTTT. Encoded protein: CASSQAVNSPLHF. The V and J genes are TRBV14 and TRBJ1-6; D is uncertain. V was shortened by 1 base and J by 7 bases, with 5 bases between the two germline ends. This CDR3 is built from 13 residues. Germline assignment: CDR1 SGHDN and CDR2 FVKESK.